Listed below are T cell receptor beta chains from one sample, sequenced in a study of blood T cell repertoires in COVID-19. Assay used: immunoSEQ multiplex PCR; TCRdb lists only in-frame clones, some missing. Here the sample spans around 130,000 clones, approximately 77% being singletons. Sequenced sample: peripheral blood. The source of these receptors is a human donor in a cohort sampled during active COVID-19. The CDR3 runs from the conserved cysteine through the conserved F or W. A D gene is named only where the DNA matches it firmly. For some rows the clone size is stated as once, few or many, or as a class when expanded; others skip it.

>TRBD1|TRBV6-5|.|TRBJ1-1
TGTGCCAGCAGTTATTACCTTCCGACAGGGCGGACTGAAGCTTTCTTT
CASSYYLPTGRTEAFF
>.|TRBV5-4|.|TRBJ2-7
TGTGCCAGCAGCCACGGCCCGTCTGGAGGGCCTTCCTACGAGCAGTACTTC
CASSHGPSGGPSYEQYF
>.|TRBV7-2|.|TRBJ1-5
TGTGCCAGCAGCTTAAGAGACGACGGGGGCAATCAGCCCCAGCATTTT
CASSLRDDGGNQPQHF
>TRBD1|TRBV7-9|.|TRBJ1-1
TGTGCCAGCAGCCACCGGGACAGGGAAGCTTTCTTT
CASSHRDREAFF
>.|TRBV6-5|.|TRBJ1-1
TGTGCCAGCAGTTATACAGGGTGGGCTGAAGCTTTCTTT
CASSYTGWAEAFF
>.|TRBV13|.|TRBJ2-7
TGTGCCAGCAGCTTCGGGACACAATACGAGCAGTACTTC
CASSFGTQYEQYF
>TRBD2|TRBV5-4|.|TRBJ2-3
TGTGCCAGCAGCTCGGGGGGAAAATCAGATACGCAGTATTTT
CASSSGGKSDTQYF
>TRBD2|TRBV20-1|.|TRBJ2-7
TGCAGTGCTAGTACTAGCGGGGGGCTCGAGCAGTACTTC
CSASTSGGLEQYF
>TRBD2|TRBV11-3|.|TRBJ2-7
TGTGCCAGCAGCTTAGGGGGCCAGCGGGGCTACGAGCAGTACTTC
CASSLGGQRGYEQYF
>.|TRBV7-9|.|TRBJ2-7
TGTGCCAGCAGCTTATACAGGGCCGAGCAGTACTTC
CASSLYRAEQYF
>TRBD2|TRBV6-6|.|TRBJ2-7
TGTGCCAGTCAGGGACTAGCGGGTGCCAGGTACGAGCAGTACTTC
CASQGLAGARYEQYF
>.|TRBV19|.|TRBJ1-4
TGTGCCAGTAGTGGAGGTACTAATGAAAAACTGTTTTTT
CASSGGTNEKLFF
>.|TRBV6-2/TRBV6-3|.|TRBJ2-7
TGTGCCAGCAGTTACTCGGGTGGGCCGACCTACGAGCAGTACTTC
CASSYSGGPTYEQYF
>TRBD2|TRBV7-6|.|TRBJ2-7
TGTGCCAGCAGCAGGGGACCTAGCGGTTCCTACGAGCAGTACTTC
CASSRGPSGSYEQYF
>TRBD2|TRBV5-4|once|TRBJ2-3
TGTGCCAGCAGCAAGGGACTAGGGGACACAGATACGCAGTATTTT
CASSKGLGDTDTQYF
>.|TRBV6-5|.|TRBJ2-7
TGTGCCAGCAGGCCGTTCGGCAGGGTAACTAACGAGCAGTACTTC
CASRPFGRVTNEQYF
>TRBD2|TRBV4-1|once|TRBJ2-7
TGCGCCAGCAGCCAAGATAAGCGGGAGGTCTCCTACGAGCAGTACTTC
CASSQDKREVSYEQYF
>TRBD2|TRBV4-2|.|TRBJ2-7
TGTGCCAGCAGCCCGACGGGGGGGGAGCAGTACTTC
CASSPTGGEQYF
>TRBD2|TRBV4-1|.|TRBJ2-7
TGCGCCAGCAGCCAATTTAGCGGGGACTCCTACGAGCAGTACTTC
CASSQFSGDSYEQYF
>TRBD1|TRBV6-6|.|TRBJ2-7
TGTGCCAGCAGTCCCTACGGGCAGGGGGCGGGTGAGCAGTACTTC
CASSPYGQGAGEQYF
>TRBD2|TRBV5-1|.|TRBJ2-7
TGCGCCAGCAGCGCGACTAGCGGGATTTCCTACGAGCAGTACTTC
CASSATSGISYEQYF
>TRBD1|TRBV6-5|.|TRBJ1-4
TGTGCCAGCAGCAGAGGGGGCGGTGGTGAAAAACTGTTTTTT
CASSRGGGGEKLFF
>.|TRBV2|once|TRBJ1-5
TGTGCCAGCAGTGGACAGGAGGCCAATCAGCCCCAGCATTTT
CASSGQEANQPQHF
>.|TRBV6-6|.|TRBJ1-2
TGTGCCAGCAGTTACTCGCCCACCTCGAGGGTTGCTGGCTACACCTTC
CASSYSPTSRVAGYTF
>.|TRBV25-1|.|TRBJ1-2
TGTGCCAGCAGTGAATTGGTCCTCGACAGACGCTATGGCTACACCTTC
CASSELVLDRRYGYTF
>TRBD1|TRBV28|.|TRBJ2-7
TGTGCCAGCAGTATAGACAGGGACCTATACGAGCAGTACTTC
CASSIDRDLYEQYF
>.|TRBV18|.|TRBJ1-1
TGTGCCAGCTCACCAACGGACACTGCCCGCGGAGCTTTCTTT
CASSPTDTARGAFF